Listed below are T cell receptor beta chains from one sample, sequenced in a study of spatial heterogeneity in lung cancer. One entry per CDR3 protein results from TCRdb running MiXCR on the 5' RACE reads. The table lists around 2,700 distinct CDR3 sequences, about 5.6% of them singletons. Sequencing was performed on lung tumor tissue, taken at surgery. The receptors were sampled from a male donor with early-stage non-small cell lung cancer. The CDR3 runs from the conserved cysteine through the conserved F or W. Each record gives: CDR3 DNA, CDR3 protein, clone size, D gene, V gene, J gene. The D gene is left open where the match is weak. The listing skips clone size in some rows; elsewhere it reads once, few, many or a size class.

cdr3_nt: TGTGCCAGCAGGGGGGGCCCGAGCATAGGCGAGCAGTACTTC; cdr3_aa: CASRGGPSIGEQYF; clone_size: medium-sized; d_call: NA; v_call: TRBV5-6; j_call: TRBJ2-7
cdr3_nt: TGTGCCAGCAGGGGCGGGGCGTACAATGAGCAGTTCTTC; cdr3_aa: CASRGGAYNEQFF; clone_size: NA; d_call: NA; v_call: TRBV28; j_call: TRBJ2-1
cdr3_nt: TGTGCCAGCAGTTACTCCGGACAGAGTCCGAACACTGAAGCTTTCTTT; cdr3_aa: CASSYSGQSPNTEAFF; clone_size: medium-sized; d_call: NA; v_call: TRBV6-5; j_call: TRBJ1-1
cdr3_nt: TGTGCCACCAGTGATTCGGGGACTGGAAACACCATATATTTT; cdr3_aa: CATSDSGTGNTIYF; clone_size: medium-sized; d_call: NA; v_call: TRBV24-1; j_call: TRBJ1-3
cdr3_nt: TGTGCCAGCAGCTTACAGGGGGCGATTCAAGAGACCCAGTACTTC; cdr3_aa: CASSLQGAIQETQYF; clone_size: medium-sized; d_call: TRBD1; v_call: TRBV11-2; j_call: TRBJ2-5
cdr3_nt: TGTGCCAGCAGCGGAGGACTAGCGGGAGCTAACGAGCAGTACTTC; cdr3_aa: CASSGGLAGANEQYF; clone_size: medium-sized; d_call: TRBD2; v_call: TRBV7-6; j_call: TRBJ2-7
cdr3_nt: TGTGCCAGCAGCCAAACAGGGCTCAATGAGCAGTTCTTC; cdr3_aa: CASSQTGLNEQFF; clone_size: medium-sized; d_call: NA; v_call: TRBV11-2; j_call: TRBJ2-1
cdr3_nt: TGTGCCAGCAGCTTCCGGCGTCTAACAGATACGCAGTATTTT; cdr3_aa: CASSFRRLTDTQYF; clone_size: once; d_call: NA; v_call: TRBV7-9; j_call: TRBJ2-3
cdr3_nt: TGTGCCAGTAGTATAACCGGGGCCGGGGAGCTGTTTTTT; cdr3_aa: CASSITGAGELFF; clone_size: medium-sized; d_call: NA; v_call: TRBV19; j_call: TRBJ2-2
cdr3_nt: TGTGCCAGCAGTGAAGCTGGGCGCAATCAGCCCCAGCATTTT; cdr3_aa: CASSEAGRNQPQHF; clone_size: large; d_call: NA; v_call: TRBV6-1; j_call: TRBJ1-5
cdr3_nt: TGTGCCAGCGAGAAACGGGACAGGGTCTATAGCAATCAGCCCCAGCATTTT; cdr3_aa: CASEKRDRVYSNQPQHF; clone_size: many; d_call: TRBD1; v_call: TRBV28; j_call: TRBJ1-5
cdr3_nt: TGCAGTGCTAGGGAGTTTGGAGACACCGGGGAGCTTTTTTTT; cdr3_aa: CSAREFGDTGELFF; clone_size: medium-sized; d_call: NA; v_call: TRBV20-1; j_call: TRBJ2-2
cdr3_nt: TGCGCCAGCAGCCAAGATCGTAGGAATACGCAGTATTTT; cdr3_aa: CASSQDRRNTQYF; clone_size: medium-sized; d_call: NA; v_call: TRBV4-1; j_call: TRBJ2-3
cdr3_nt: TGTGCCAGCAGTTTCGGGGGAGGCAATGAGCAGTTCTTC; cdr3_aa: CASSFGGGNEQFF; clone_size: medium-sized; d_call: NA; v_call: TRBV28; j_call: TRBJ2-1
cdr3_nt: TGCAGCGTTGGGGGTCGGAGCACCGGGGAGCTGTTTTTT; cdr3_aa: CSVGGRSTGELFF; clone_size: few; d_call: NA; v_call: TRBV29-1; j_call: TRBJ2-2
cdr3_nt: TGTGCCACCAGTGACCCCGGGACTAGCGGGAGGAGAGGGACCGGGGAGCTGTTTTTT; cdr3_aa: CATSDPGTSGRRGTGELFF; clone_size: many; d_call: TRBD2; v_call: TRBV24-1; j_call: TRBJ2-2
cdr3_nt: TGCGCCAGCAGCCTGAGTGGGAAAACAGGGCAAAACATTCAGTACTTC; cdr3_aa: CASSLSGKTGQNIQYF; clone_size: many; d_call: NA; v_call: TRBV5-1; j_call: TRBJ2-4
cdr3_nt: TGCGCCAGCAGTCCGGCCCTCTCTGGGGCCAACGTCCTGACTTTC; cdr3_aa: CASSPALSGANVLTF; clone_size: medium-sized; d_call: NA; v_call: TRBV5-1; j_call: TRBJ2-6
cdr3_nt: TGTGCCAGCTCCCCCGAGGGGGAGCAGTACTTC; cdr3_aa: CASSPEGEQYF; clone_size: medium-sized; d_call: NA; v_call: TRBV2; j_call: TRBJ2-7
cdr3_nt: TGTGCCAGCAGGAATAGGGGGGCCACATCCTACAATGAGCAGTTCTTC; cdr3_aa: CASRNRGATSYNEQFF; clone_size: many; d_call: NA; v_call: TRBV28; j_call: TRBJ2-1
cdr3_nt: TGTGCCAGCAGCAGACAGGGTAATGACTACGAGCAGTACTTC; cdr3_aa: CASSRQGNDYEQYF; clone_size: medium-sized; d_call: TRBD1; v_call: TRBV7-2; j_call: TRBJ2-7
cdr3_nt: TGCAGTGCGCTAGCGGGTGCTAAGTACAATGAGCAGTTCTTC; cdr3_aa: CSALAGAKYNEQFF; clone_size: few; d_call: TRBD2; v_call: TRBV20-1; j_call: TRBJ2-1
cdr3_nt: TGTGCCAGCAGCTCAACATCGACAGGGAAGAATTCACCCCTCCACTTT; cdr3_aa: CASSSTSTGKNSPLHF; clone_size: few; d_call: TRBD1; v_call: TRBV11-2; j_call: TRBJ1-6
cdr3_nt: TGTGCCAGCAGTTTCCCTATAGCGGGAGAGGGAGATGAGCAGTTCTTC; cdr3_aa: CASSFPIAGEGDEQFF; clone_size: medium-sized; d_call: TRBD2; v_call: TRBV28; j_call: TRBJ2-1
cdr3_nt: TGCGCCAGCAGTCCCCCCGCTAGCGAACCTGGGTACAATGAGCAGTTCTTC; cdr3_aa: CASSPPASEPGYNEQFF; clone_size: many; d_call: NA; v_call: TRBV10-2; j_call: TRBJ2-1
cdr3_nt: TGTGCCAGCCAGGCGGGACAGGGTATCTACGAGCAGTACTTC; cdr3_aa: CASQAGQGIYEQYF; clone_size: medium-sized; d_call: TRBD1; v_call: TRBV12-3/TRBV12-4; j_call: TRBJ2-7
cdr3_nt: TGTGCCAGCAGTTCGGAGGGGGCTTCTACCTATGGCTACACCTTC; cdr3_aa: CASSSEGASTYGYTF; clone_size: many; d_call: TRBD1; v_call: TRBV28; j_call: TRBJ1-2
cdr3_nt: TGCGCCAGCAGCGTAAACAGACAAAACATTCAGTACTTC; cdr3_aa: CASSVNRQNIQYF; clone_size: NA; d_call: NA; v_call: TRBV4-1; j_call: TRBJ2-4
cdr3_nt: TGTGCCAGCAGCGTAGAGCATGAGGGGGTCAATTCACCCCTCCACTTT; cdr3_aa: CASSVEHEGVNSPLHF; clone_size: medium-sized; d_call: NA; v_call: TRBV9; j_call: TRBJ1-6
cdr3_nt: TGTGCCAGCAGTCCCCTGTCTGGCGAGCCCCAGCATTTT; cdr3_aa: CASSPLSGEPQHF; clone_size: once; d_call: NA; v_call: TRBV6-5; j_call: TRBJ1-5
cdr3_nt: TGTGCCAGCAGCCCGTGGGGGGACAGGGTCTACAATGAGCAGTTCTTC; cdr3_aa: CASSPWGDRVYNEQFF; clone_size: medium-sized; d_call: TRBD1; v_call: TRBV9; j_call: TRBJ2-1
cdr3_nt: TGTGCCAGCAGCCCGGCGGGGTCCTACGAGCAGTACTTC; cdr3_aa: CASSPAGSYEQYF; clone_size: medium-sized; d_call: NA; v_call: TRBV5-4; j_call: TRBJ2-7
cdr3_nt: TGTGCCAGCAGTTACCCCTCCGGCTCGGACACCGGGGAGCTGTTTTTT; cdr3_aa: CASSYPSGSDTGELFF; clone_size: medium-sized; d_call: NA; v_call: TRBV6-6; j_call: TRBJ2-2
cdr3_nt: TGTGCCAGCAGCGCTACAGGGGGCTCGGATTCACCCCTCCACTTT; cdr3_aa: CASSATGGSDSPLHF; clone_size: medium-sized; d_call: TRBD1; v_call: TRBV9; j_call: TRBJ1-6
cdr3_nt: TGCAGTGCTAGGAACACTTTGGAGCAGTTCTTC; cdr3_aa: CSARNTLEQFF; clone_size: medium-sized; d_call: NA; v_call: TRBV20-1; j_call: TRBJ2-1
cdr3_nt: TGCAGCGTGGTCGAGGGAGGGACAGATACGCAGTATTTT; cdr3_aa: CSVVEGGTDTQYF; clone_size: medium-sized; d_call: TRBD2; v_call: TRBV29-1; j_call: TRBJ2-3
cdr3_nt: TGTGCCAGCAGTTTATCCACGAGCGGGGCCTCCTACAATGAGCAGTTCTTC; cdr3_aa: CASSLSTSGASYNEQFF; clone_size: large; d_call: TRBD2; v_call: TRBV28; j_call: TRBJ2-1
cdr3_nt: TGTGCCAGCAGTTTTGGGGCTAGAAACAATGAGCAGTTCTTC; cdr3_aa: CASSFGARNNEQFF; clone_size: NA; d_call: NA; v_call: TRBV12-3/TRBV12-4; j_call: TRBJ2-1
cdr3_nt: TGTGCCAGCAGCCACGCCGTCGGGACAGCTTCTAATTCACCCCTCCACTTT; cdr3_aa: CASSHAVGTASNSPLHF; clone_size: large; d_call: TRBD1; v_call: TRBV14; j_call: TRBJ1-6
cdr3_nt: TGCGCCAGCAGCTTGGCCGGCGGACTTGAAGAGACCCAGTACTTC; cdr3_aa: CASSLAGGLEETQYF; clone_size: medium-sized; d_call: NA; v_call: TRBV5-1; j_call: TRBJ2-5
cdr3_nt: TGTGCCAGCACCCCCGGGGGTGCTAACTATGGCTACACCTTC; cdr3_aa: CASTPGGANYGYTF; clone_size: medium-sized; d_call: NA; v_call: TRBV28; j_call: TRBJ1-2
cdr3_nt: TGTGCCAGCAGTTTGCCCGGGGGACAGGGGATACCCTATGGCTACACCTTC; cdr3_aa: CASSLPGGQGIPYGYTF; clone_size: few; d_call: TRBD1; v_call: TRBV28; j_call: TRBJ1-2
cdr3_nt: TGTGCCAGCAGTTACGAGGGGGCGTGGGTTGAAAAACTGTTTTTT; cdr3_aa: CASSYEGAWVEKLFF; clone_size: medium-sized; d_call: TRBD1; v_call: TRBV6-6; j_call: TRBJ1-4
cdr3_nt: TGTGCCAGCAGTGGGACAGGAAATCAGCCCCAGCATTTT; cdr3_aa: CASSGTGNQPQHF; clone_size: medium-sized; d_call: TRBD1; v_call: TRBV6-6; j_call: TRBJ1-5
cdr3_nt: TGTGCCAGCAGCTTATCTCCCGGGACAGGGGGCGTTCGGTTCTACGAGCAGTACTTC; cdr3_aa: CASSLSPGTGGVRFYEQYF; clone_size: many; d_call: TRBD1; v_call: TRBV7-2; j_call: TRBJ2-7
cdr3_nt: TGTGCCATCAGTCAAGCGGGGATGAGCACAGATACGCAGTATTTT; cdr3_aa: CAISQAGMSTDTQYF; clone_size: NA; d_call: TRBD2; v_call: TRBV10-3; j_call: TRBJ2-3
cdr3_nt: TGTGCCAGCAGTTTCGGGTACGGGGTAGGGGAGCAGTACTTC; cdr3_aa: CASSFGYGVGEQYF; clone_size: many; d_call: NA; v_call: TRBV28; j_call: TRBJ2-7
cdr3_nt: TGTGCCAGCAGTTGGGGGGGGGCACCTAATGAAAAACTGTTTTTT; cdr3_aa: CASSWGGAPNEKLFF; clone_size: medium-sized; d_call: NA; v_call: TRBV6-5; j_call: TRBJ1-4
cdr3_nt: TGCAGTGCTAGAGTACAGCCGCTTTATGGCTACACCTTC; cdr3_aa: CSARVQPLYGYTF; clone_size: NA; d_call: NA; v_call: TRBV20-1; j_call: TRBJ1-2
cdr3_nt: TGTGCCAGCAGTCCCACTGCGTACAGTTCCTACGAGCAGTACTTC; cdr3_aa: CASSPTAYSSYEQYF; clone_size: large; d_call: NA; v_call: TRBV28; j_call: TRBJ2-7
cdr3_nt: TGTGCCAGCAGTACCAGGGGGCAGGCTTTCTTT; cdr3_aa: CASSTRGQAFF; clone_size: medium-sized; d_call: TRBD1; v_call: TRBV27; j_call: TRBJ1-1
cdr3_nt: TGCGCCAGCAGTCAAAGATTGGGAAAGGGGACCGGGGAGCTGTTTTTT; cdr3_aa: CASSQRLGKGTGELFF; clone_size: medium-sized; d_call: NA; v_call: TRBV23-1; j_call: TRBJ2-2
cdr3_nt: TGTGCCAGCAGCCCTTTACATGGGACGTCCTCCGGGGAGCTGTTTTTT; cdr3_aa: CASSPLHGTSSGELFF; clone_size: medium-sized; d_call: NA; v_call: TRBV11-2; j_call: TRBJ2-2
cdr3_nt: TGTGCCAGCAGTAAACACCTTGACAGGGCCTTTAACAATGAGCAGTTCTTC; cdr3_aa: CASSKHLDRAFNNEQFF; clone_size: medium-sized; d_call: TRBD1; v_call: TRBV6-1; j_call: TRBJ2-1
cdr3_nt: TGTGCCAGCAGTTTAGGGTTACTAGCCAAAAACATTCAGTACTTC; cdr3_aa: CASSLGLLAKNIQYF; clone_size: many; d_call: NA; v_call: TRBV28; j_call: TRBJ2-4
cdr3_nt: TGCAGCACTAGGACAGGGGGAATTTTAGAGACCCAGTACTTC; cdr3_aa: CSTRTGGILETQYF; clone_size: NA; d_call: TRBD1; v_call: TRBV20-1; j_call: TRBJ2-5
cdr3_nt: TGTGCCAGCAGTTTTGGACTAGCGGGAACCTACGAGCAGTACTTC; cdr3_aa: CASSFGLAGTYEQYF; clone_size: medium-sized; d_call: TRBD2; v_call: TRBV28; j_call: TRBJ2-7
cdr3_nt: TGTGCCAGCAGTTCCGCCGGCCGACAGGAAGAAAAACTGTTTTTT; cdr3_aa: CASSSAGRQEEKLFF; clone_size: medium-sized; d_call: NA; v_call: TRBV28; j_call: TRBJ1-4
cdr3_nt: TGTGCCAGCACCCCTTTGGACAGGCCCTACAATGAGCAGTTCTTC; cdr3_aa: CASTPLDRPYNEQFF; clone_size: medium-sized; d_call: TRBD1; v_call: TRBV9; j_call: TRBJ2-1